Each of the 28 T cell receptor beta chains below was sequenced from the same sample in a study of post-analysis software for immune sequencing data. Unique molecular identifiers were carried by the TCR beta cDNA libraries. TCRdb recomputed calls from the PCR reads with MiXCR, one row per CDR3 protein. The sample consists of about 800,000 distinct CDR3 sequences, 25% to 30% of them appearing once. The study, taken as a whole, reports: Roughly 5 TRBV segments, TRBV5-6, TRBV5-1 and TRBV20-1 among them, were found more frequent in patients than controls.

These receptors lack a known antigen. The sample comprised blood. The receptors here all came from a girl aged 5-17 years with multiple sclerosis.

The gene calls are TRBV6-1 and TRBJ2-6, with D possibly TRBD1 on 6 matching bases. With 7 bases removed from V and 2 bases from J, the gap between germline ends came to 21 bases. This CDR3 is built from 18 residues. The germline V gene encodes CDR1 MNHNS and CDR2 SASEGT. CDR3 DNA sequence: TGTGCCAGCATGGGGTTCAGGGGAGTCCAAACTGGGGCCAACGTCCTGACTTTC. This translates into CASMGFRGVQTGANVLTF.

The CDR3 protein is CASSQGRLDFPYEQYF. The CDR3 region has the DNA TGTGCCAGCAGTCAAGGACGGCTTGACTTTCCCTACGAGCAGTACTTC. The chain joins TRBV12-3 or TRBV12-4 to TRBJ2-7, with no clear D. V lost 5 bases, J lost 2 bases, and 19 bases lay in between. The CDR3 extends over 16 amino acids.

This clonotype was recorded a few times. The chain uses TRBV11-2 and TRBJ2-3; no clear D. The V end was cut by 2 bases, the J end by 2 bases, with 14 bases between. Germline V lookup: CDR1 SGHAT, CDR2 FQNNGV. There are 16 residues in the CDR3. CDR3 in amino acids: CASSLRRQGYTDTQYF. CDR3 in DNA: TGTGCCAGCAGCTTACGCCGACAAGGTTACACAGATACGCAGTATTTT.

The chain has TRBV5-1 and TRBJ2-6; 10 positions match TRBD1. The V gene's germline CDR1 is SGHRS and CDR2 YFSETQ. Trimming cost V 0 bases and J 0 bases; bases outside gene matches: 3. This CDR3 region has 18 residues. The DNA for the CDR3 is TGCGCCAGCAGCTTGGCAGGGACAGGGGCCTCTGGGGCCAACGTCCTGACTTTC. Amino acids: CASSLAGTGASGANVLTF.

The J gene is TRBJ2-7, the V gene TRBV29-1; D perhaps matches TRBD2 (6 bases). The J call may not be correct, given that the DNA end is closer to TRBJ2-5. Germline V gene lookup returns CDR1 SQVTM and CDR2 ANQGSEA. The CDR3 is 13 residues long. In DNA form, the CDR3 reads TGCAGCGTTGAACCCTCCGGCGGGAAGACCCAGTACTTC. Translating it yields CSVEPSGGKTQYF.

The chain has TRBV4-1 and TRBJ2-3; the match to TRBD1 covers 7 bases. Germline loops: CDR1 MGHRA, CDR2 YSYEKL. J gave up 1 base and V 3 bases, and 4 bases lay outside the gene matches. The CDR3 totals 15 residues. DNA for the CDR3: TGCGCCAGCAGCCAGGGACAGTCAGGCACAGATACGCAGTATTTT. Its protein is CASSQGQSGTDTQYF.

The chain recombines TRBV27 with TRBJ2-1; 11 nucleotides match TRBD2. Germline loops: CDR1 MNHEY, CDR2 SMNVEV (reference sequence). The CDR3 totals 14 residues. With V trimmed by 7 bases and J by 7 bases, 6 bases remained unmatched. The CDR3 loop is CASNLAGGRNEQFF. The CDR3 bases are TGTGCCAGCAACTTAGCGGGAGGGAGGAATGAGCAGTTCTTC.

The V and J genes are TRBV6-5 and TRBJ2-1; 7 bases line up with TRBD1. From germline, CDR1 is MNHEY and CDR2 SVGAGI. CDR3 size: 13 residues. V lost 7 bases to trimming and J lost 6 bases; unmatched junction nucleotides: 6. The CDR3 here is CASNAWDSNEQFF. In DNA form, the CDR3 reads TGTGCCAGCAACGCGTGGGACAGCAATGAGCAGTTCTTC.

This clonotype was observed a few times. The CDR3 nucleotides read TGCGCCAGCAGCTCTACAGGGTACTACAATGAGCAGTTCTTC. Its translation: CASSSTGYYNEQFF. The chain uses TRBV5-1 and TRBJ2-1; D might be TRBD1 (6 bases). With 3 bases removed from V and 3 bases from J, the gap between germline ends came to 10 bases. This CDR3 spans 14 amino acids. Per the germline V gene, CDR1 is SGHRS and CDR2 is YFSETQ.

The chain has TRBV15 and TRBJ2-7; D unclear. The V end lost 2 bases, the J end lost 4 bases, and 9 bases lay between the germline ends. CDR1 is LNHNV, CDR2 YYDKDF, per germline (reference sequence). This CDR3 spans 13 amino acids. The CDR3 bases are TGTGCCACCAGCAGACGGGCCGCGTACGAGCAGTACTTC. It codes for CATSRRAAYEQYF.

A few counts support this clonotype. The chain couples TRBV29-1 to TRBJ1-2, with D uncertain. The V gene's germline CDR1 is SQVTM and CDR2 ANQGSEA. V was trimmed by 3 bases and J by 2 bases, leaving 13 bases between them. The CDR3 covers 14 residues. The CDR3 sequence is CSVDYPERNYGYTF. Written as DNA, the CDR3 is TGCAGCGTTGATTACCCTGAACGGAACTATGGCTACACCTTC.

This clonotype showed up just a few times. The chain joins TRBV12-3 or TRBV12-4 to TRBJ2-4; TRBD2 matches 7 bases. Trimming at V came to 0 bases and at J to 6 bases, leaving 2 bases not matched to a gene. This CDR3 region has 14 residues. The CDR3 region is CASSLAGGRNIQYF. In DNA, the CDR3 is TGTGCCAGCAGTTTAGCCGGGGGGAGAAACATTCAGTACTTC.

This clonotype came up once. The chain combines TRBV29-1 with TRBJ2-3; D possibly matches TRBD1 or TRBD2 (6 bases each). In germline, CDR1 is SQVTM, CDR2 ANQGSEA. This CDR3 comprises 15 residues. V lost 3 bases to trimming and J lost 2 bases, with 15 bases between them. The CDR3 region has the DNA TGCAGCGTTGATGGGTGGGGGGACAACACAGATACGCAGTATTTT. Translating gives CSVDGWGDNTDTQYF.

The chain is built from TRBV20-1 and TRBJ2-5; a possible D gene is TRBD1 (6 bases). V shed 1 base and J shed 4 bases, with 13 bases lying between them. This CDR3 has 14 residues. The germline gives CDR1 DFQATT, CDR2 SNEGSKA (reference sequence). The DNA of the CDR3 is TGCAGTGCTAGAGGCCCCCAGGGGAGAGAGACCCAGTACTTC. Its protein is CSARGPQGRETQYF.

The chain is built from TRBV20-1 and TRBJ1-2; 7 nucleotides match TRBD1. Germline lookup yields CDR1 DFQATT and CDR2 SNEGSKA (reference sequence). V was pared by 1 base and J by 4 bases, with 12 bases of the junction left unmatched. The CDR3 has 16 amino acids. In DNA, the CDR3 is TGCAGTGCTAGAGTGACCGGGACAGTGTTTCGCTATGGCTACACCTTC. Its protein product is CSARVTGTVFRYGYTF.

V is TRBV20-1 and J is TRBJ2-3, with D perhaps given as TRBD1 or TRBD2 (7 bases each). This CDR3 has 13 residues. V gave up 3 bases and J gave up 4 bases, with 11 bases separating them. Germline values: CDR1 DFQATT, CDR2 SNEGSKA (reference sequence). CDR3 sequence (DNA): TGCAGTGCTAGGACAGGGAGGGCAGATACGCAGTATTTT. Its protein product is CSARTGRADTQYF.

The J gene is TRBJ2-3, the V gene TRBV28; perhaps TRBD2 as D (5 bases). Trimming pared 9 bases from V and 5 bases from J, leaving 15 bases between. This CDR3 comprises 13 residues. Germline values: CDR1 MDHEN, CDR2 SYDVKM. Here the CDR3 reads CASSELEGDTQYF. CDR3 DNA sequence: TGTGCCAGTTCGGAGCTCGAGGGAGATACGCAGTATTTT.

The V gene is TRBV7-9, the J gene TRBJ2-1, with 10 bases that match TRBD2. CDR3 length: 16 residues. The germline V gene has CDR1 SEHNR and CDR2 FQNEAQ (reference sequence). Germline trimming cut 5 bases from V and 5 bases from J; bases unmatched to any gene: 9. Written as DNA, the CDR3 is TGTGCCAGCAGCCACAGACGAGCGGGGGGGAACAATGAGCAGTTCTTC. This translates into CASSHRRAGGNNEQFF.

The genes are TRBV6-1 and TRBJ2-4; 7 bases agree with TRBD1. The J call may be mistaken, given a closer DNA end match to TRBJ2-7. Germline CDR1 is MNHNS and CDR2 is SASEGT. The length of the CDR3 is 13 residues. The CDR3 loop reads CASRLPTGVEQYF. CDR3 in DNA: TGTGCCAGCAGGCTACCTACAGGGGTCGAGCAGTACTTC.

This clonotype was seen a handful of times. The rearrangement uses TRBV20-1 and TRBJ1-4; D remains unclear. V was pared by 0 bases and J by 6 bases, with 11 bases between. This CDR3 spans 14 amino acids. Germline V lookup: CDR1 DFQATT, CDR2 SNEGSKA (reference sequence). The CDR3 reads CSARDLGGDEKLFF. The CDR3 DNA sequence: TGCAGTGCTAGAGATTTAGGTGGTGATGAAAAACTGTTTTTT.

This clonotype has just a few counts. This may be a read error: a much more frequent sequence differs by one nucleotide. V usage is TRBV20-1 and J usage is TRBJ2-5; 11 bases fit TRBD2. Germline trimming cut 6 bases from V and 11 bases from J; bases unmatched to any gene: 14. The germline V gene has CDR1 DFQATT and CDR2 SNEGSKA (reference sequence). This CDR3 contains 14 residues. The CDR3 sequence: CSANPTSGDNEQYF. The CDR3, as DNA: TGCAGTGCGAACCCGACTAGCGGGGACAATGAGCAGTACTTC.

This clonotype was detected a few times. V and J are TRBV29-1 and TRBJ1-4; possibly TRBD1 for D (6 bases). This CDR3 is 15 amino acids long. Germline V gives CDR1 SQVTM, CDR2 ANQGSEA. Between the trimmed V and J ends, which lost 4 bases and 7 bases, there was a span of 19 bases. The CDR3 nucleotides read TGCAGCGTTGTGGGGTTCGAGACAGGTGGTGAAAAACTGTTTTTT. The encoded protein is CSVVGFETGGEKLFF.

This chain connects TRBV29-1 to TRBJ2-6; D is unclear. The CDR3 runs 15 residues. V lost 0 bases and J 0 bases, leaving 6 bases between the germline ends. Per the germline V gene, CDR1 is SQVTM and CDR2 is ANQGSEA. The CDR3 loop reads CSVEDLDSGANVLTF. For the CDR3, the DNA is TGCAGCGTTGAAGATCTAGACTCTGGGGCCAACGTCCTGACTTTC.

This chain connects TRBV7-2 to TRBJ2-7; 15 bases match TRBD2. V shed 3 bases, J shed 6 bases, and the junction held 6 bases outside the gene matches. Germline CDR1 reads SGHTA; CDR2 reads FQGNSA. CDR3 size: 16 residues. CDR3 loop: CASSFGLAGGPGEQYF. The CDR3 DNA follows: TGTGCCAGCAGCTTCGGACTAGCGGGAGGGCCAGGCGAGCAGTACTTC.

This clonotype was counted between two and nine times. This chain links TRBV7-2 with TRBJ2-1; D not resolved. This CDR3 is built from 14 residues. Germline CDR1 is SGHTA and CDR2 is FQGNSA. Trimming pared 4 bases from V and 2 bases from J, leaving 9 bases between. The CDR3 sequence: CASSSQRAYNEQFF. For the CDR3, the DNA is TGTGCCAGCAGCTCCCAACGGGCCTACAATGAGCAGTTCTTC.

V gene TRBV20-1 combines with J gene TRBJ1-5, with 9 bases identical to TRBD1. Trimming removed 5 bases from V and 6 bases from J; junction bases left unmatched: 5. The CDR3 is 13 amino acids. Germline V gene data show CDR1 as DFQATT and CDR2 as SNEGSKA (reference sequence). This CDR3 is CSASGTGTQPQHF. In DNA form, the CDR3 reads TGCAGTGCTTCCGGGACAGGGACTCAGCCCCAGCATTTT.

This clonotype was counted only a few times. This chain uses TRBV13 with TRBJ2-3; 10 nucleotides agree with TRBD1. Per the germline V gene, CDR1 is PRHDT and CDR2 is FYEKMQ (reference sequence). V shed 7 bases and J 6 bases; nucleotides not matched to a gene: 13. CDR3 size: 16 residues. This CDR3 reads CASKSRDRGLTDTQYF. The DNA for the CDR3 is TGTGCCAGCAAGTCCCGGGACAGGGGTCTCACGGATACGCAGTATTTT.

There are many counts of this clonotype. This chain connects TRBV29-1 to TRBJ2-1; TRBD1 might be the D (5 bases). CDR1 and CDR2 from the germline V gene are SQVTM and ANQGSEA. The CDR3 has 16 residues. V was cut by 2 bases and J by 0 bases, with 14 bases left in between. CDR3 sequence: CSVEIGARSSYNEQFF. The DNA of the CDR3 is TGCAGCGTTGAAATAGGGGCGAGGAGCTCCTACAATGAGCAGTTCTTC.